A selection of T cell receptor beta chains follows, all from one sample in a study of T cell repertoires in cytomegalovirus infection. MiXCR was run by TCRdb on the reads, yielding one entry per CDR3 protein. The table shows some 920,000 distinct CDR3 sequences, with 30% to 40% occurring only once. What these receptors recognize is not known. The sample consisted of cultured CD8+ T cells from PBMCs, taken from culture after CMV antigen stimulation. These receptors all come from a human donor in good health (CMV status not recorded). Some clones in this sample may be carry-over from other donors' samples. Each CDR3 is given with its conserved first and last residue. The D gene is left open where the match is weak. Some rows have no size entry. The others give once, few or many, or a class for an expanded clone.

V gene	D gene	J gene	clone size	CDR3 DNA	CDR3 protein
TRBV27	TRBD2	TRBJ2-3	NA	TGTGCCAGCAGTTTGTCCTCCCCGGGACTAGCGGGGGGGGCCATCACAGATACGCAGTATTTT	CASSLSSPGLAGGAITDTQYF
TRBV20-1	NA	TRBJ2-1	few	TGCAGTGCTTTAGACAGGAGCTCCTACAATGAGCAGTTCTTC	CSALDRSSYNEQFF
TRBV15	NA	TRBJ1-2	few	TGTGCCACCAGCAGGGACGGGGAAACCCACTATGGCTACACCTTC	CATSRDGETHYGYTF
TRBV13	NA	TRBJ2-1	NA	TGTGCCAGCAGCCCGCCCGTTGGGCATGAGCAGTTCTTC	CASSPPVGHEQFF
TRBV18	TRBD1	TRBJ1-2	few	TGTGCCAGCTCACCGGAGGGGGCGCTTGACTATGGCTACACCTTC	CASSPEGALDYGYTF
TRBV19	NA	TRBJ2-1	NA	TGTGCCAGTAGTCCAAGGGACACCAAAGTTGATATCTACAATGAGCAGTTCTTC	CASSPRDTKVDIYNEQFF
TRBV7-6	NA	TRBJ2-7	few	TGTGCCAGCAGGTCCGGCCCCTCCTACGAGCAGTACTTC	CASRSGPSYEQYF
TRBV12-3/TRBV12-4	NA	TRBJ2-1	once	TGTGCCAGCACCTCCGGATGGGTGAGCTCCTACAATGAGCAGTTCTTC	CASTSGWVSSYNEQFF
TRBV12-5	NA	TRBJ2-7	NA	TGTGCTAGTGCGCTGGGGGTCTACGAGCAGTACTTC	CASALGVYEQYF
TRBV6-2/TRBV6-3	TRBD2	TRBJ2-3	few	TGTGCCAGCAGTTACGGAGTCGCGGGGGAATACACAGATACGCAGTATTTT	CASSYGVAGEYTDTQYF
TRBV14	NA	TRBJ2-3	NA	TGTGCCAGCAGCCAAGAAGGGGGGACCATTTGGCAGTATTTT	CASSQEGGTIWQYF
TRBV6-5	NA	TRBJ1-2	NA	TGTGCCAGCAGGGGGGCGGGCACGAACTATGGCTACACCTTC	CASRGAGTNYGYTF
TRBV5-6	NA	TRBJ2-7	many	TGTGCCAGCAGCTTGGGAGGGGCCCTCTACGAGCAGTACTTC	CASSLGGALYEQYF
TRBV6-6	NA	TRBJ1-5	NA	TGTGCCAGCAGTAAGAGGGAGGTGGATCAGCCCCAGCATTTT	CASSKREVDQPQHF
TRBV20-1	TRBD2	TRBJ2-2	NA	TGCAGTGCCAGAGGGACTAGCGGCGACACCGGGGAGCTGTTTTTT	CSARGTSGDTGELFF
TRBV12-3/TRBV12-4	NA	TRBJ1-2	many	TGTGCCAGCAGTTCCGGGGAGGGGGACTATGGCTACACCTTC	CASSSGEGDYGYTF
TRBV6-2/TRBV6-3	NA	TRBJ2-5	NA	TGTGCCAGCAGTTATCACCAGGAACGGGGGCAAGAGACCCAGTACTTC	CASSYHQERGQETQYF
TRBV28	NA	TRBJ2-1	few	TGTGCCAGCAGACCCCGGGGGAATGAGCAGTTCTTC	CASRPRGNEQFF
TRBV12-3/TRBV12-4	NA	TRBJ2-4	NA	TGTGCCAGCACCTACATCGTTAACCTAGATCTAGCCAAATACATTCAGTACTTC	CASTYIVNLDLAKYIQYF
TRBV5-1	TRBD2	TRBJ2-3	NA	TGCGCCAGCAGGGTCAATAGCGGGGGGTTAACAGATACGCAGTATTTT	CASRVNSGGLTDTQYF